These 18 T cell receptor beta chains were all obtained from the same sample, sequenced in a study of cytomegalovirus exposure and HLA in healthy donors. Vbeta (60) and Jbeta (13) primers were used in the PCR. Repertoires were generated with immunoSEQ multiplex PCR, while TCRdb's copy carries only in-frame clones and drops some. The data show roughly 160,000 clones, approximately 80% seen once. Sequencing used PBMCs. The origin of the receptors is a man under 40 in good health and CMV-seropositive.

The V gene is TRBV4-1, the J gene TRBJ2-1, with D perhaps TRBD2 (6 bases). V was pared by 3 bases and J by 9 bases, with 9 bases between. Germline V gene sequence: CDR1 MGHRA, CDR2 YSYEKL. There are 12 residues in the CDR3. The CDR3 DNA sequence: TGCGCCAGCAGCCATCGGGGGAGTGAGCAGTTCTTC. Translating it yields CASSHRGSEQFF.

This chain uses TRBV19 with TRBJ1-2; 9 positions agree with TRBD1. The germline gives CDR1 LNHDA, CDR2 SQIVND (reference sequence). CDR3 length: 15 residues. The V and J ends lost 6 bases and 7 bases, in that order; junction bases with no gene match: 12. The CDR3 is CASRDRGPLSGGYTF. DNA of the CDR3: TGTGCCAGTAGGGACAGGGGCCCTCTGTCTGGTGGCTACACCTTC.

This clone was seen just once. The V and J genes are TRBV6-1 and TRBJ2-7; D is possibly TRBD1 (5 bases). This CDR3 has 12 amino acids. Germline V gene sequence: CDR1 MNHNS, CDR2 SASEGT. V was shortened by 11 bases and J by 5 bases, with 16 bases between the two germline ends. Here the CDR3 DNA reads TGTGCCGGCCGTGGGGCCGCCCACGAGCAGTACTTC. It specifies CAGRGAAHEQYF.

This clone was detected a few times. The chain uses TRBV19 and TRBJ1-6, with TRBD1 matching over 7 bases. CDR3 length equals 14 residues. With 7 bases clipped from V and 10 bases from J, the junction kept 10 bases outside the gene matches. Germline V gives CDR1 LNHDA, CDR2 SQIVND (reference sequence). The CDR3 DNA is TGTGCCAGTACCGACAGACAGGGTATGTCACCCCTCCACTTT. It specifies CASTDRQGMSPLHF.

This rearrangement joins TRBV5-4 to TRBJ2-1; 7 nucleotides agree with TRBD2. CDR3 size: 14 residues. Germline V CDR1 and CDR2: SGHNT, YYREEE (reference sequence). V shed 0 bases, J shed 4 bases, and the junction held 1 base outside the gene matches. The CDR3 loop reads CASSLASGYNEQFF. DNA of the CDR3: TGTGCCAGCAGCTTGGCTAGCGGATACAATGAGCAGTTCTTC.

In its sample, this clone was seen once. The chain carries TRBV6-4 and TRBJ2-1; 10 bases map to TRBD2. Germline-derived CDR1 and CDR2 are MRHNA and SNTAGT. There are 15 residues in the CDR3. Trimming at V came to 3 bases and at J to 9 bases, leaving 8 bases not matched to a gene. CDR3 nucleotides: TGTGCCAGCAGTGAAAGCGGGGGGGAGAGTTTTGAGCAGTTCTTC. This sequence encodes CASSESGGESFEQFF.

This clone turned up a few times. The rearrangement links TRBV5-4 to TRBJ2-5; a weak D match, TRBD2 (6 bases). Trimming removed 3 bases from V and 3 bases from J, with 12 bases in between. Germline V lookup: CDR1 SGHNT, CDR2 YYREEE (reference sequence). CDR3 length: 14 amino acids. CDR3 sequence reads: CASSSPGGEETQYF. CDR3 nucleotides: TGTGCCAGCAGCTCACCCGGAGGGGAAGAGACCCAGTACTTC.

This CDR3 is CASSFGDRDGRELFF. The CDR3 bases are TGTGCCAGCAGCTTTGGGGACAGGGACGGAAGGGAACTGTTTTTT. The V and J genes are TRBV13 and TRBJ1-4, with 9 positions matching TRBD1. With V trimmed by 3 bases and J by 12 bases, 11 bases remained unmatched. The CDR3 totals 15 residues. CDR1 is PRHDT, CDR2 FYEKMQ, per germline (reference sequence).

This clone came up once. This chain uses TRBV4-1 with TRBJ1-3; D perhaps matches TRBD1 (5 bases). The length of the CDR3 is 16 residues. The V gene lost 4 bases and the J gene lost 2 bases, with 15 bases spanning the gap. Germline V gene data show CDR1 as MGHRA and CDR2 as YSYEKL. The CDR3, as DNA: TGCGCCAGCAGCCCCCGGCAGGGAGGGACTGGAAACACCATATATTTT. Amino acid sequence: CASSPRQGGTGNTIYF.

This sequence joins TRBV4-3 and TRBJ2-3; D possibly corresponds to TRBD2 (7 bases). The V gene lost 4 bases and the J gene lost 1 base, with 18 bases spanning the gap. CDR3 length equals 17 residues. Germline CDR1 is LGHNA and CDR2 is YSLEER. The CDR3 nucleotides read TGCGCCAGCAGCCCCCTCTGGCGGGGGCCCCGCACAGATACGCAGTATTTT. The encoded protein is CASSPLWRGPRTDTQYF.

CDR3 residues: CASQVGPGETQYF. The CDR3 coding sequence is TGTGCCAGTCAGGTCGGTCCGGGGGAGACCCAGTACTTC. V gene TRBV6-1 combines with J gene TRBJ2-5; perhaps TRBD2 as D (5 bases). Per germline, CDR1 MNHNS and CDR2 SASEGT. The CDR3 is 13 residues long. The V end lost 9 bases, the J end lost 5 bases, and 16 bases lay between the germline ends.

The gene calls are TRBV2 and TRBJ1-1; 7 positions match TRBD1. This CDR3 contains 13 residues. V gave up 6 bases and J gave up 5 bases; unmatched junction bases: 6. Per the germline V gene, CDR1 is SNHLY and CDR2 is FYNNEI. CDR3 sequence (DNA): TGTGCCAGCAGGGGACAGTGGCAAACTGAAGCTTTCTTT. Its translation: CASRGQWQTEAFF.

This chain joins TRBV7-2 and TRBJ2-1; 8 positions match TRBD2. This CDR3 is built from 14 residues. Germline loops: CDR1 SGHTA, CDR2 FQGNSA. The V and J ends lost 1 base and 7 bases, in that order; junction bases with no gene match: 3. In DNA form, the CDR3 reads TGTGCCAGCAGCTTAGAACTAGCGGCAAATGAGCAGTTCTTC. It yields the protein CASSLELAANEQFF.

Turning to this clone: Distinct nucleotide sequences in the sample also encode this CDR3. The chain combines TRBV9 with TRBJ2-3; 10 positions agree with TRBD2. The V segment lost 2 bases and the J segment 1 base; nucleotides outside the gene matches: 1. Germline CDR1 and CDR2: SGDLS and YYNGEE. The CDR3 loop spans 15 amino acids. CDR3 region: CASSVLAGGTDTQYF. In DNA form, the CDR3 reads TGTGCCAGCAGCGTGCTAGCGGGGGGCACAGATACGCAGTATTTT.

The chain has TRBV4-2 and TRBJ2-7, with a tentative D call TRBD2 (5 bases). The V gene's germline CDR1 is LGHNA and CDR2 YNFKEQ. The germline V and J ends were trimmed by 4 bases and 3 bases, with 13 bases remaining between them. The CDR3 runs 14 residues. The CDR3 DNA follows: TGTGCCAGCAGCCGCGACGGGGAGATCTACGAGCAGTACTTC. Its translation is CASSRDGEIYEQYF.

This chain connects TRBV5-1 to TRBJ2-3; TRBD2 agrees at 11 bases. CDR3 length equals 18 residues. Germline V gene lookup returns CDR1 SGHRS and CDR2 YFSETQ. The trim removed 1 base at V and 1 base at J, leaving 8 bases unmatched. CDR3 in DNA: TGCGCCAGCAGCTTGCCTCTAGCGGGGGGCCCCCGCACAGATACGCAGTATTTT. Its translation: CASSLPLAGGPRTDTQYF.

CDR3 in DNA: TGCGCCAGCAGCTTGGAACGGGACACCGCACAAGAGACCCAGTACTTC. Residues: CASSLERDTAQETQYF. The chain links TRBV5-1 to TRBJ2-5; D perhaps matches TRBD1 (6 bases). The CDR3 sequence is 16 residues long. The ends were cut back, 0 bases at V and 2 bases at J, with 14 bases in the middle. The V gene's germline CDR1 is SGHRS and CDR2 YFSETQ.

V and J are TRBV7-9 and TRBJ1-5, with D possibly TRBD1 on 5 matching bases. The CDR3 extends over 15 amino acids. The germline V gene has CDR1 SEHNR and CDR2 FQNEAQ (reference sequence). The V and J ends lost 10 bases and 0 bases respectively, with 16 bases between them. CDR3 DNA: TGTGCCATGGGGGGGTCGGGTAGTAGCAATCAGCCCCAGCATTTT. Translated, it gives CAMGGSGSSNQPQHF. Drawing the rest from reference TRBV7-9 and TRBJ1-5, the complete variable domain is DTGVSQNPRHKITKRGQNVTFRCDPISEHNRLYWYRQTLGQGPEFLTYFQNEAQLEKSRLLSDRFSAERPKGSFSTLEIQRTEQGDSAMYLCAMGGSGSSNQPQHFGDGTRLSIL.